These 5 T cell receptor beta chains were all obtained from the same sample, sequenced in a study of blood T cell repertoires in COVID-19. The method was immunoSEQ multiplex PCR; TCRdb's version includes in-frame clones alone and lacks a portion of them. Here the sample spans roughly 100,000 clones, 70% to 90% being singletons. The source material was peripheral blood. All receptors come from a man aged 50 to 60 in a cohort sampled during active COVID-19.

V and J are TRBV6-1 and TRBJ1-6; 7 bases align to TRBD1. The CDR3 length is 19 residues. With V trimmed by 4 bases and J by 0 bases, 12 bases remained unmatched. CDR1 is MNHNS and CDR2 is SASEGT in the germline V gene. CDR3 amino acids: CASSAVSGGISSYNSPLHF. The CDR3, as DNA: TGTGCCAGCAGTGCCGTCTCAGGGGGGATTAGCTCCTATAATTCACCCCTCCACTTT.

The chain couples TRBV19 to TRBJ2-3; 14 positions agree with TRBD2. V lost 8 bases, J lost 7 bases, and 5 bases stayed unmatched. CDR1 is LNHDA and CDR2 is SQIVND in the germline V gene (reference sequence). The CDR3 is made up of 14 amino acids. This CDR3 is CASSTSGGANTQYF. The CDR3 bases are TGTGCCAGTTCGACTAGCGGGGGGGCAAATACGCAGTATTTT.

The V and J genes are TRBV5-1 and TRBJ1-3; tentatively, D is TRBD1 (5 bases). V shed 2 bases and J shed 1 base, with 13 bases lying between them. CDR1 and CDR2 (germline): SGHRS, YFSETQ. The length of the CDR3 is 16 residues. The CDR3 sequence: CASSLGRENSGNTIYF. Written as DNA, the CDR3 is TGCGCCAGCAGCTTAGGCAGGGAAAATTCTGGAAACACCATATATTTT.

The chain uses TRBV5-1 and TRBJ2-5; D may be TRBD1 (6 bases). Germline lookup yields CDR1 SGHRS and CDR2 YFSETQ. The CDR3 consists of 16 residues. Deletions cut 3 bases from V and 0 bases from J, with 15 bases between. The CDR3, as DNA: TGCGCCAGCAGCTGGGGGCGGACGGCCAACCAAGAGACCCAGTACTTC. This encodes CASSWGRTANQETQYF.

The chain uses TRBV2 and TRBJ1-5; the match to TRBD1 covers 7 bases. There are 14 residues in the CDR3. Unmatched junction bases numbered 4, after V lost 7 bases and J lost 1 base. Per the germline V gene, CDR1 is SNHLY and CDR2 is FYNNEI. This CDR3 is CASTTGVSNQPQHF. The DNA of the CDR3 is TGTGCCAGCACAACAGGGGTAAGCAATCAGCCCCAGCATTTT.